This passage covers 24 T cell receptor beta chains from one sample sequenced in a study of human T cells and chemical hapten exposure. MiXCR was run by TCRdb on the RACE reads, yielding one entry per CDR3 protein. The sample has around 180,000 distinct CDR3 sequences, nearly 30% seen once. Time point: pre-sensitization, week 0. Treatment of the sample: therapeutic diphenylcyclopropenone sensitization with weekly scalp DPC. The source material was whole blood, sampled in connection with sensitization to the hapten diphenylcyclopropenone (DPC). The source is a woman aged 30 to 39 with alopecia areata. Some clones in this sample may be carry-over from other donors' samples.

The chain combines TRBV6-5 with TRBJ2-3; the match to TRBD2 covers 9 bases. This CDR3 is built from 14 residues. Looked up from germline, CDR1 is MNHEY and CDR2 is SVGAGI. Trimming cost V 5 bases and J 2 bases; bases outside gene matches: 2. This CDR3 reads CASSVAGDTDTQYF. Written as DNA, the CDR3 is TGTGCCAGCAGTGTAGCGGGGGACACAGATACGCAGTATTTT.

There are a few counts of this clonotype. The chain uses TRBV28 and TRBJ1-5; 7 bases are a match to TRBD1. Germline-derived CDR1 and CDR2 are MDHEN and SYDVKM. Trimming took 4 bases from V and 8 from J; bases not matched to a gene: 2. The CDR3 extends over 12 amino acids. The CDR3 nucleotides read TGTGCCAGCAGTTCCGGGACAGAGCCCCAGCATTTT. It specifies CASSSGTEPQHF.

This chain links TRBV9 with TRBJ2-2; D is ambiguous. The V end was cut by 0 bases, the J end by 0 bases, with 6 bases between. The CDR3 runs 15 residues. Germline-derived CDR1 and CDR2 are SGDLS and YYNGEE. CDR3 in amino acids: CASSVDGPNTGELFF. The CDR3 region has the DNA TGTGCCAGCAGCGTAGACGGCCCGAACACCGGGGAGCTGTTTTTT. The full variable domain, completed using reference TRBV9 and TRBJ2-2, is DSGVTQTPKHLITATGQRVTLRCSPRSGDLSVYWYQQSLDQGLQFLIQYYNGEERAKGNILERFSAQQFPDLHSELNLSSLELGDSALYFCASSVDGPNTGELFFGEGSRLTVL.

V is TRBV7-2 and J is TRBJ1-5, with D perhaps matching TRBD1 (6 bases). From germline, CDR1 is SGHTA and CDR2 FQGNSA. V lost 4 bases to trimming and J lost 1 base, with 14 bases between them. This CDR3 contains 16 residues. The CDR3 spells CASSSQGFGSNQPQHF. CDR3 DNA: TGTGCCAGCAGCTCTCAGGGGTTTGGGAGCAATCAGCCCCAGCATTTT. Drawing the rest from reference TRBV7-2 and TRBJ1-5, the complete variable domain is GAGVSQSPSNKVTEKGKDVELRCDPISGHTALYWYRQSLGQGLEFLIYFQGNSAPDKSGLPSDRFSAERTGGSVSTLTIQRTQQEDSAVYLCASSSQGFGSNQPQHFGDGTRLSIL.

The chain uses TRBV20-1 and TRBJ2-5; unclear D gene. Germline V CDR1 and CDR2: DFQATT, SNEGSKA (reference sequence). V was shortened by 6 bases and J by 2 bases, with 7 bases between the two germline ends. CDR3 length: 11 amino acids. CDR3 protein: CSANSQETQYF. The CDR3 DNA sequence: TGCAGTGCAAATTCTCAAGAGACCCAGTACTTC.

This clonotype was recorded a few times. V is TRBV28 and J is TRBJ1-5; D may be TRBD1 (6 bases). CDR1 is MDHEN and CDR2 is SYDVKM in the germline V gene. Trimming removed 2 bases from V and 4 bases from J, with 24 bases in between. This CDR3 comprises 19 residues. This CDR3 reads CASSLLAPLGSRGNQPQHF. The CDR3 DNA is TGTGCCAGCAGTTTACTAGCTCCGTTGGGCTCTAGGGGGAATCAGCCCCAGCATTTT.

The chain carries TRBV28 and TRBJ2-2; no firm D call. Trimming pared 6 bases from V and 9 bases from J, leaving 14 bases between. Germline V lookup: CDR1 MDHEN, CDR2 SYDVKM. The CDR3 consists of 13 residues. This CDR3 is CASRRAGGWELFF. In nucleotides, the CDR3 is TGTGCCAGCAGACGAGCTGGCGGCTGGGAGCTGTTTTTT.

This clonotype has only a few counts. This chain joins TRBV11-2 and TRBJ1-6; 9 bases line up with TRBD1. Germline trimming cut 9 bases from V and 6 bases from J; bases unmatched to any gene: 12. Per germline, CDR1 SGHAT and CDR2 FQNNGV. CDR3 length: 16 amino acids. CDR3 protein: CARQNAQGAGNSPLHF. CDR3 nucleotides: TGTGCCAGACAAAACGCACAGGGGGCCGGTAATTCACCCCTCCACTTT.

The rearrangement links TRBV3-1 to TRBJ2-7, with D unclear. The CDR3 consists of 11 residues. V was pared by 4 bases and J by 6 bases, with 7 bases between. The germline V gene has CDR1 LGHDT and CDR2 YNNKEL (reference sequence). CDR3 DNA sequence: TGTGCCAGCAGCCGTGGCAGCGAGCAGTACTTC. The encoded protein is CASSRGSEQYF.

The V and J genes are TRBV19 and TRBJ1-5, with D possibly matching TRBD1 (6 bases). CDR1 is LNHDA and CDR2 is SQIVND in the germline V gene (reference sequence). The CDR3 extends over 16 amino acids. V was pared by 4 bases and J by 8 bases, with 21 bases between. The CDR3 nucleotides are TGTGCCAGTAGTAAGGGTTCCGAGAGGGACATAAAGCCCCAGCATTTT. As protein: CASSKGSERDIKPQHF. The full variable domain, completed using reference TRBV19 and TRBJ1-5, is DGGITQSPKYLFRKEGQNVTLSCEQNLNHDAMYWYRQDPGQGLRLIYYSQIVNDFQKGDIAEGYSVSREKKESFPLTVTSAQKNPTAFYLCASSKGSERDIKPQHFGDGTRLSIL.

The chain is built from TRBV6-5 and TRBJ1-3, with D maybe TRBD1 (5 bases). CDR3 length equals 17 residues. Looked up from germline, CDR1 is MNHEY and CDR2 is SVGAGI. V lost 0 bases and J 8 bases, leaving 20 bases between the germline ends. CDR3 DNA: TGTGCCAGCAGTTACTCGTCGGGTATTTCGGGGGGAGACACCATATATTTT. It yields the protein CASSYSSGISGGDTIYF.

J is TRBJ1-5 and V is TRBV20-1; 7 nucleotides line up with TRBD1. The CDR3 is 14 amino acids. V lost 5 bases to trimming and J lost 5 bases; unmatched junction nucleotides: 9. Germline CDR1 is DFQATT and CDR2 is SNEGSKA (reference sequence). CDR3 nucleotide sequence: TGCAGTGCTGGAACAGGGGCGCCCTATCAGCCCCAGCATTTT. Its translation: CSAGTGAPYQPQHF.

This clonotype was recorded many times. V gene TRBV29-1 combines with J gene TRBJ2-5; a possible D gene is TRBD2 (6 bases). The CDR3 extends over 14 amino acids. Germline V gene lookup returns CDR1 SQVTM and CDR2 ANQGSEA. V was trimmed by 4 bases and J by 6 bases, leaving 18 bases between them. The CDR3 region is CSVGIGGKGKTQYF. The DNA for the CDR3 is TGCAGCGTTGGGATTGGGGGGAAGGGGAAGACCCAGTACTTC. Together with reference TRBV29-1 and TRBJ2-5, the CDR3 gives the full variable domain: SAVISQKPSRDICQRGTSLTIQCQVDSQVTMMFWYRQQPGQSLTLIATANQGSEATYESGFVIDKFPISRPNLTFSTLTVSNMSPEDSSIYLCSVGIGGKGKTQYFGPGTRLLVL.

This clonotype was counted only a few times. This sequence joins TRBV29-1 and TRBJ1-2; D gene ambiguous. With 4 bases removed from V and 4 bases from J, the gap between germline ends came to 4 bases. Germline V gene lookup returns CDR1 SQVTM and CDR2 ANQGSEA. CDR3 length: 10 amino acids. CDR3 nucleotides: TGCAGCGTTGCTAGCTATGGCTACACCTTC. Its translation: CSVASYGYTF.

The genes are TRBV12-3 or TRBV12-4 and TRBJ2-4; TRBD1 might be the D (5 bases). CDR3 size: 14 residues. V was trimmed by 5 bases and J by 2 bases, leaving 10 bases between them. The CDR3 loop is CASSQAGPKNIQYF. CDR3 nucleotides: TGTGCCAGCAGTCAGGCAGGGCCCAAAAACATTCAGTACTTC.

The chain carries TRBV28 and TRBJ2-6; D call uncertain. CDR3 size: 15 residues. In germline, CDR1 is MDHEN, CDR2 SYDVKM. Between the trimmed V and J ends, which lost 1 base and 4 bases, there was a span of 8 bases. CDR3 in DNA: TGTGCCAGCAGTTTATCCCAGGAAGGGGCCAACGTCCTGACTTTC. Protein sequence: CASSLSQEGANVLTF.

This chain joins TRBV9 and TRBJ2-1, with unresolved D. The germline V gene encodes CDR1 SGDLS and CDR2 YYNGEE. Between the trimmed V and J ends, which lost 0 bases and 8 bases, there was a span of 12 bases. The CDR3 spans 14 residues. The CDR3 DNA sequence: TGTGCCAGCAGCGTAGGAGTACCTTTGGATGAGCAGTTCTTC. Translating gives CASSVGVPLDEQFF.

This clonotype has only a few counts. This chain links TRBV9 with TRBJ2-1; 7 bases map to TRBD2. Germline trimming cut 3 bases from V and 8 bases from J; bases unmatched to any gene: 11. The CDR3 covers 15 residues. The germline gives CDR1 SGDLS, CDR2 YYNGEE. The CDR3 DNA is TGTGCCAGCAGCGGACTAAAACTAGCGTCGGATGAGCAGTTCTTC. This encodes CASSGLKLASDEQFF.

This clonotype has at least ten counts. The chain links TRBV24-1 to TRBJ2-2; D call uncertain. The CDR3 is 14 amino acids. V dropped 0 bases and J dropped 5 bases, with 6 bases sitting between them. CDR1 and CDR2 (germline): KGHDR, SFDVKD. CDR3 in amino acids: CATSDLWRTGELFF. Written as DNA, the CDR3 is TGTGCCACCAGTGATTTGTGGCGGACCGGGGAGCTGTTTTTT.

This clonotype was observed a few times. CDR3 amino acids: CASSLALGRSPRETQYF. In nucleotides, the CDR3 is TGTGCCAGCAGTTTGGCACTAGGACGGAGCCCGCGAGAGACCCAGTACTTC. The J gene is TRBJ2-5, the V gene TRBV28; possibly TRBD2 for D (5 bases). The CDR3 is made up of 17 amino acids. Trimming pared 3 bases from V and 4 bases from J, leaving 21 bases between. Germline V gene data show CDR1 as MDHEN and CDR2 as SYDVKM.

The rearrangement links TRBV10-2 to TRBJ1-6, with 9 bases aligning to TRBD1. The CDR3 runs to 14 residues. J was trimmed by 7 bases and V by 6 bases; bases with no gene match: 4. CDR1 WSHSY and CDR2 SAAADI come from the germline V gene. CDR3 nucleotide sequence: TGCGCCAGCAGAGATACAGGGGGCAATTCACCCCTCCACTTT. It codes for CASRDTGGNSPLHF.

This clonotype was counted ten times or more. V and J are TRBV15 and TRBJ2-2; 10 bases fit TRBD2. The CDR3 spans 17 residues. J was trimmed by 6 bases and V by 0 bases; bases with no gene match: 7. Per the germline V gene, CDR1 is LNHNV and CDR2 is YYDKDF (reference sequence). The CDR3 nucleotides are TGTGCCACCAGCAGAGATGGTCCTAGCGGGGGAGCCGGGGAGCTGTTTTTT. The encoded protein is CATSRDGPSGGAGELFF.

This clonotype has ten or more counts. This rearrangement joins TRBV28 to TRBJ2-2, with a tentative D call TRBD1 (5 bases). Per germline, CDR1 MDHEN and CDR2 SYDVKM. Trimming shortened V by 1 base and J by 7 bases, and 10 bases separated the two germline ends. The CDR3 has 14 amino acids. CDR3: CASSLSREGGELFF. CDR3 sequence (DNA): TGTGCCAGCAGTTTATCCAGGGAAGGCGGGGAGCTGTTTTTT.

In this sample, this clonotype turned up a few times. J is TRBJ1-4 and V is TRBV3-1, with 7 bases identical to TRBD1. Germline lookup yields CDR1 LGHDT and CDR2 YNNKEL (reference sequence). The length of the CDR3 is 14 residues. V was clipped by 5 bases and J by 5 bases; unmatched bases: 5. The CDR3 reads CASSGRDRNEKLFF. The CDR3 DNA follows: TGTGCCAGCAGCGGCCGGGACAGAAATGAAAAACTGTTTTTT.